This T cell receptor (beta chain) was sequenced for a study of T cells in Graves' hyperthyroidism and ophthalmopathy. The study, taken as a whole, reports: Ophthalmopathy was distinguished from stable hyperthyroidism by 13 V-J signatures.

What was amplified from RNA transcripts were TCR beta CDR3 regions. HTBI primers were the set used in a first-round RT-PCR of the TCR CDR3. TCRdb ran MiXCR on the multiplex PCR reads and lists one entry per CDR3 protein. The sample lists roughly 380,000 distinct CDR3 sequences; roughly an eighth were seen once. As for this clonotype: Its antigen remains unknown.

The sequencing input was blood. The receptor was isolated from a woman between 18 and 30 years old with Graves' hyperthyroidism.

The CDR3 loop is CASSQDRWREKNIQYF. CDR3 DNA sequence: TGTGCCAGCAGCCAAGATCGTTGGCGGGAGAAAAACATTCAGTACTTC. The chain couples TRBV3-1 to TRBJ2-4; the match to TRBD2 covers 7 bases. Germline loops: CDR1 LGHDT, CDR2 YNNKEL (reference sequence). V shed 0 bases, J shed 4 bases, and the junction held 6 bases outside the gene matches. The CDR3 spans 16 residues.